A single sample is the source of the 14 T cell receptor beta chains below, sequenced in a study of blood T cells in healthy people across ages. A second about 7 to 12 cycle PCR used barcoded and J-beta primers. TCRdb processed the 5' RACE reads anew with MiXCR; each CDR3 protein has one entry. The table records 550,000 to 750,000 distinct CDR3 sequences, over 20% of them present only once. Specimen: blood. These receptors all come from a man between 65 and 80 years old in good health.

The chain combines TRBV5-1 with TRBJ2-3; 7 positions match TRBD2. V lost 0 bases to trimming and J lost 1 base; unmatched junction nucleotides: 5. This CDR3 has 16 amino acids. The germline gives CDR1 SGHRS, CDR2 YFSETQ. CDR3 coding DNA: TGCGCCAGCAGCTTGGACCCAGCGGGGCGCACAGATACGCAGTATTTT. Amino acid sequence: CASSLDPAGRTDTQYF.

The rearrangement uses TRBV20-1 and TRBJ2-1; 13 bases are shared with TRBD2. CDR3 size: 15 residues. Germline CDR1 DFQATT, CDR2 SNEGSKA (reference sequence). The V gene end was trimmed by 6 bases and the J gene end by 12 bases; junction bases not matched to a gene: 14. For the CDR3, the DNA is TGCAGTGCCGGACCCGGACTAGCGGGAGTAGGAAGGCAGTTCTTC. This codes for CSAGPGLAGVGRQFF.

The chain recombines TRBV6-5 with TRBJ2-7, with TRBD1 as a possible D gene (6 bases). The CDR3 is 15 residues long. V was shortened by 6 bases and J by 2 bases, with 17 bases between the two germline ends. The V gene's germline CDR1 is MNHEY and CDR2 SVGAGI. In DNA form, the CDR3 reads TGTGCCAGCAGCCAGGGGCTGCCCATTACCTACGAGCAGTACTTC. This encodes CASSQGLPITYEQYF.

This clonotype turned up a few times. V usage is TRBV28 and J usage is TRBJ2-2; either TRBD1 or TRBD2 may supply D (5 bases each). The germline gives CDR1 MDHEN, CDR2 SYDVKM. The CDR3 spans 13 residues. V was cut by 7 bases and J by 7 bases, with 13 bases left in between. The CDR3 is CASMGDPGGELFF. The CDR3 nucleotides read TGTGCCAGCATGGGGGACCCAGGCGGGGAGCTGTTTTTT.

The sample holds a few counts of this clonotype. The CDR3 ends on some other residue instead of the conserved phenylalanine or tryptophan, so this is likely a read error. This chain connects TRBV20-1 to TRBJ2-5; D gene ambiguous. This CDR3 spans 13 amino acids. Germline-derived CDR1 and CDR2 are DFQATT and SNEGSKA (reference sequence). Trimming left V 6 bases short and J 4 bases short, with 15 bases between. The CDR3 DNA is TGCAGTGCCACAGTAGTTAGCCCAGAGACCCAGTACCTC. It codes for CSATVVSPETQYL.

The gene calls are TRBV12-3 or TRBV12-4 and TRBJ2-4; D is perhaps TRBD1 (5 bases). The CDR3 length is 16 residues. Trimming cost V 6 bases and J 0 bases, with 15 bases left between them. In DNA, the CDR3 is TGTGCCAGCAGCCCAGGGTGGATTCCAGCCAAAAACATTCAGTACTTC. This sequence encodes CASSPGWIPAKNIQYF.

The chain carries TRBV15 and TRBJ1-2; D gene ambiguous. Germline CDR1 reads LNHNV; CDR2 reads YYDKDF (reference sequence). The CDR3 contains 11 residues. V lost 6 bases and J 0 bases, leaving 2 bases between the germline ends. CDR3: CATSSNYGYTF. CDR3 bases: TGTGCCACCAGTTCTAACTATGGCTACACCTTC.

This clonotype occurred a few times. The chain links TRBV20-1 to TRBJ2-1; 15 bases line up with TRBD2. CDR1 and CDR2 from the germline V gene are DFQATT and SNEGSKA (reference sequence). After removal of 5 bases from V and 8 bases from J, the junction contained 7 bases not matched to a gene. CDR3 length: 15 residues. CDR3 nucleotide sequence: TGCAGTGCTTTCCCGGGGACTAGCGGGAGGTATGAGCAGTTCTTC. Encoded protein: CSAFPGTSGRYEQFF.

This chain connects TRBV5-5 to TRBJ2-3; D gene ambiguous. The germline V gene encodes CDR1 SGHKS and CDR2 YYEKEE (reference sequence). With 1 base removed from V and 0 bases from J, the gap between germline ends came to 9 bases. This CDR3 has 15 amino acids. This CDR3 reads CASSLTGFSTDTQYF. The CDR3 region has the DNA TGTGCCAGCAGCTTGACGGGTTTTAGCACAGATACGCAGTATTTT.

The chain has TRBV23-1 and TRBJ2-7; 7 bases are a match to TRBD1. TRBV23-1 is sorted into the ORF group, with uncertain function. The CDR3 runs 16 residues. The V gene end was trimmed by 1 base and the J gene end by 7 bases; junction bases not matched to a gene: 13. The CDR3 loop reads CASSQWSRGQSEEQYF. CDR3 nucleotide sequence: TGCGCCAGCAGTCAATGGTCTAGGGGGCAGTCTGAGGAGCAGTACTTC.

The CDR3 sequence is CASSEGTNEKLFF. Written as DNA, the CDR3 is TGTGCCAGCTCAGAGGGCACTAATGAAAAACTGTTTTTT. V and J are TRBV18 and TRBJ1-4; D uncertain. V gave up 5 bases and J gave up 2 bases, with 6 bases separating them. The CDR3 is 13 residues long. Germline V CDR1 and CDR2: KGHSH, LQKENI.

This clonotype was detected only a few times. The chain is built from TRBV27 and TRBJ1-1; D gene uncertain. This CDR3 has 13 amino acids. Looked up from germline, CDR1 is MNHEY and CDR2 is SMNVEV (reference sequence). V dropped 2 bases and J dropped 3 bases, with 7 bases sitting between them. For the CDR3, the DNA is TGTGCCAGCAGTTTAATACGGGACACTGAAGCTTTCTTT. It encodes CASSLIRDTEAFF.

This clonotype was seen a handful of times. The rearrangement links TRBV3-1 to TRBJ2-1; TRBD2 matches at 9 bases. The V segment lost 7 bases and the J segment 9 bases; nucleotides outside the gene matches: 13. CDR3 length equals 15 residues. In germline, CDR1 is LGHDT, CDR2 YNNKEL (reference sequence). CDR3 bases: TGTGCCAGCACCCCAGGGGGTAGCGGGAGAACTGAGCAGTTCTTC. Amino acid sequence: CASTPGGSGRTEQFF.

This clonotype occurred a few times. This rearrangement joins TRBV28 to TRBJ1-2; 9 bases map to TRBD1. The CDR3 is made up of 14 amino acids. Germline CDR1 is MDHEN and CDR2 is SYDVKM. J gave up 1 base and V 7 bases, and 4 bases lay outside the gene matches. CDR3 bases: TGTGCCAGCACCACAGGGGGCCGTAACTATGGCTACACCTTC. It is translated as CASTTGGRNYGYTF.